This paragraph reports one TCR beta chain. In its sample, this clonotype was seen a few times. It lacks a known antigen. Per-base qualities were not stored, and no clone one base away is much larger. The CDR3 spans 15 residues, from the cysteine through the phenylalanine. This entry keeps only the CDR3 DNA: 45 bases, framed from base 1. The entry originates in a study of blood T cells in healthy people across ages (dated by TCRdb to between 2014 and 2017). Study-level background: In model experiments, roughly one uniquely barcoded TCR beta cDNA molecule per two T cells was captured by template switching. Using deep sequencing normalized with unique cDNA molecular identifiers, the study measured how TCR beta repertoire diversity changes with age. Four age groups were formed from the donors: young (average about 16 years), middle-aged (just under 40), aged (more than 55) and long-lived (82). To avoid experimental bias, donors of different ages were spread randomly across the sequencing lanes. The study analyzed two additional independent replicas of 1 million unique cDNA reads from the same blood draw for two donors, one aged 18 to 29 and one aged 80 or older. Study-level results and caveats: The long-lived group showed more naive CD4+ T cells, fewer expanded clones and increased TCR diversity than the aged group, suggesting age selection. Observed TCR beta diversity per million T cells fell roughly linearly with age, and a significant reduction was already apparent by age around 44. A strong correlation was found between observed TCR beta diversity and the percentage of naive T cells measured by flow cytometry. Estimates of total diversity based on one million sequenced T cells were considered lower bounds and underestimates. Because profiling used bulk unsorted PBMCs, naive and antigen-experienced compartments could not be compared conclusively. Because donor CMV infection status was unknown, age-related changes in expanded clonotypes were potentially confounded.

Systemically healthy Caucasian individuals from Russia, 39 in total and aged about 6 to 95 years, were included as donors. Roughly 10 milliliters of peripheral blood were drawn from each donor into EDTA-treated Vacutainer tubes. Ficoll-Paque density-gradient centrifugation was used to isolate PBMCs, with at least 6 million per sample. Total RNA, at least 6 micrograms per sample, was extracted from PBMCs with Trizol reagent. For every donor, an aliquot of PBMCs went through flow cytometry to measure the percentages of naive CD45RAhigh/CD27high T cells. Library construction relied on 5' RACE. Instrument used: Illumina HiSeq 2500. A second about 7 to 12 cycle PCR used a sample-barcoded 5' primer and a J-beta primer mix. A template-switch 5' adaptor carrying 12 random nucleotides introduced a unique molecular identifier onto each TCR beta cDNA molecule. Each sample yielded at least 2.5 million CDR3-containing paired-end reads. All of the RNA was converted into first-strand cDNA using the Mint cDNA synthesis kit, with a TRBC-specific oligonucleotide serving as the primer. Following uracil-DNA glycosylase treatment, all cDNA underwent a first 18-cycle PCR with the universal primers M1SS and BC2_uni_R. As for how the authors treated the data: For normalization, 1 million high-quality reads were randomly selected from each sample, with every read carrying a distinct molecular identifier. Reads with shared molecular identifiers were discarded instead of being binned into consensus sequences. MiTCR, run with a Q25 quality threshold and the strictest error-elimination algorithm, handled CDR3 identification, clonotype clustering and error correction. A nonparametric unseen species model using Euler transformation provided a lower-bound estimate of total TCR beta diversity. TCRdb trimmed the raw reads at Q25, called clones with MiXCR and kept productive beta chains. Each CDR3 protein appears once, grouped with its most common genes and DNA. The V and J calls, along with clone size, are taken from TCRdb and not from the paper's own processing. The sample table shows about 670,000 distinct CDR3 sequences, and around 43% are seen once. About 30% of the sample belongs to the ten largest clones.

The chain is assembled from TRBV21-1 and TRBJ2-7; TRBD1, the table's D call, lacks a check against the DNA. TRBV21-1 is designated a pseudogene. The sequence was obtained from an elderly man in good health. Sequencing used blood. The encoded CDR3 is CASRLLGQIVYEQYF. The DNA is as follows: TGTGCCAGCAGACTCCTCGGGCAGATAGTCTACGAGCAGTACTTC.